The clone carrying this T cell receptor (beta chain) was seen only a few times. The antigen remains unidentified. This CDR3 comprises 14 residues. V was pared by 6 bases and J by 5 bases, with 8 bases of the junction left unmatched. The sample is drawn from a study of T cells in Graves' hyperthyroidism and ophthalmopathy. General study findings and limits: Through a model of 13 V-J features, ophthalmopathy was separated from stable hyperthyroidism. Among clonotypes expanded in thyroid above 0.001, most were also found in blood.

RNA transcripts provided the source from which TCR beta CDR3 regions were amplified. The TCR CDR3 first-round RT-PCR relied on the HTBI primer set. One entry per CDR3 protein, called by TCRdb with MiXCR from the multiplex PCR reads. The sample includes some 490,000 distinct CDR3 sequences, approximately 22% of them seen just once. This TCR came from a woman in her seventies with Graves' ophthalmopathy. Sequences were obtained from blood. The genes are TRBV12-3 or TRBV12-4 and TRBJ2-5; 8 positions match TRBD1. CDR3: CASREDRGRETQYF. DNA for the CDR3: TGTGCCAGCAGGGAAGACAGGGGTCGGGAGACCCAGTACTTC.